These 29 T cell receptor beta chains were sequenced from one sample in a study of radiation and T cells in renal cell carcinoma. The sample's time point: baseline pretreatment blood. The treatment was: 15 Gy SBRT to primary tumor, nephrectomy 4 weeks later. Generated by immunoSEQ multiplex PCR, the TCRdb table keeps only in-frame clones and is missing some. Seen here are over 85,000 clones, 82% observed once, and the top ten hold 5% to 7.5%. The specimen was blood, collected from a patient whose treatment included radiotherapy and nephrectomy. These receptors were taken from a man in his 60s with renal cell carcinoma.

This chain joins TRBV30 and TRBJ1-2, with D possibly being TRBD1 (6 bases). Germline V gives CDR1 GTSNPN, CDR2 SVGIG (reference sequence). Trimming removed 6 bases at V and 5 bases at J, with 13 bases between. The CDR3 loop spans 12 amino acids. CDR3 nucleotides: TGTGCCTGCCTACAGGGATTATATGGCTACACCTTC. Protein: CACLQGLYGYTF.

This clone was seen just once. In nucleotides, the CDR3 is TGCGCCAGCAGCCACAGATTTAACAGGGGGCCAGTAAATGAGCAGTTCTTC. Protein sequence: CASSHRFNRGPVNEQFF. The gene calls are TRBV4-1 and TRBJ2-1; 9 bases line up with TRBD1. The CDR3 spans 17 residues. V lost 3 bases and J lost 7; bases outside the gene matches: 13. Germline CDR1 and CDR2: MGHRA and YSYEKL.

The gene calls are TRBV4-1 and TRBJ2-2; 13 bases are a match to TRBD2. There are 17 residues in the CDR3. Per germline, CDR1 MGHRA and CDR2 YSYEKL. J gave up 3 bases and V 1 base, and 2 bases lay outside the gene matches. CDR3 nucleotide sequence: TGCGCCAGCAGCCAAGGACTAGCGGGAGGCTACACCGGGGAGCTGTTTTTT. Translated, it gives CASSQGLAGGYTGELFF.

The chain carries TRBV9 and TRBJ2-2; 13 nucleotides align to TRBD2. V shed 4 bases, J shed 2 bases, and the junction held 5 bases outside the gene matches. Germline values: CDR1 SGDLS, CDR2 YYNGEE. The CDR3 is 17 residues long. The CDR3 nucleotides are TGTGCCAGCAGCCGGACTAGCGGGGGCTTCAACACCGGGGAGCTGTTTTTT. Translation gives CASSRTSGGFNTGELFF.

The chain recombines TRBV29-1 with TRBJ2-5, with a tentative D call TRBD2 (6 bases). CDR1 and CDR2 from the germline V gene are SQVTM and ANQGSEA. V was pared by 3 bases and J by 4 bases, with 15 bases between. There are 14 residues in the CDR3. In nucleotides, the CDR3 is TGCAGCGTTGATGGAGGGGTAAGGGGAGAGACCCAGTACTTC. Translated: CSVDGGVRGETQYF.

The J gene is TRBJ2-3, the V gene TRBV6-4, with TRBD1 identical over 8 bases. Unmatched junction bases numbered 8, after V lost 5 bases and J lost 4 bases. CDR3 length equals 15 residues. Germline-derived CDR1 and CDR2 are MRHNA and SNTAGT. Here the CDR3 DNA reads TGTGCCAGCAGTCCTAGGACAGGGCCGGCAGATACGCAGTATTTT. Its protein product is CASSPRTGPADTQYF.

This clone appeared a single time. The chain uses TRBV6-6 and TRBJ2-5; the match to TRBD1 covers 8 bases. CDR1 and CDR2 (germline): MNHNY, SVGAGI (reference sequence). The J segment lost 2 bases and the V segment lost 0 bases, leaving 5 bases of the junction unmatched. The CDR3 has 16 amino acids. The CDR3 spells CASSYSRTGRQETQYF. The CDR3 nucleotides read TGTGCCAGCAGTTACTCGAGGACAGGGAGGCAAGAGACCCAGTACTTC.

This clone was counted only a few times. This chain uses TRBV20-1 with TRBJ1-1; TRBD1 might be the D (5 bases). This CDR3 has 11 amino acids. V was shortened by 5 bases and J by 12 bases, with 16 bases between the two germline ends. The germline CDR1 and CDR2 sequences are DFQATT and SNEGSKA (reference sequence). The CDR3 reads CSALRSGGTFF. As DNA, the CDR3 is TGCAGTGCTCTCCGCTCTGGGGGGACTTTCTTT.

This chain links TRBV29-1 with TRBJ2-2; the match to TRBD1 covers 8 bases. Germline CDR1 SQVTM, CDR2 ANQGSEA. The V and J ends lost 3 bases and 5 bases, in that order; junction bases with no gene match: 2. The CDR3 sequence is 13 residues long. As DNA, the CDR3 is TGCAGCGTTGACAGGGGGCGTACCGGGGAGCTGTTTTTT. It is translated as CSVDRGRTGELFF.

This chain joins TRBV27 and TRBJ1-2; D unclear. CDR3 size: 13 residues. Trimming pared 3 bases from V and 2 bases from J, leaving 7 bases between. Germline V gene lookup returns CDR1 MNHEY and CDR2 SMNVEV (reference sequence). The CDR3 loop reads CASSFKLNYGYTF. CDR3 nucleotides: TGTGCCAGCAGTTTTAAATTGAACTATGGCTACACCTTC.

To note about this clone: The same CDR3 can be traced to other DNA sequences in this sample. The chain has TRBV5-1 and TRBJ2-3; perhaps TRBD2 as D (5 bases). From germline, CDR1 is SGHRS and CDR2 YFSETQ. V lost 0 bases and J 1 base, leaving 12 bases between the germline ends. The CDR3 spans 16 residues. The CDR3 loop reads CASSLVRGRGTDTQYF. CDR3 sequence (DNA): TGCGCCAGCAGCTTGGTACGGGGAAGGGGCACAGATACGCAGTATTTT.

The chain is built from TRBV28 and TRBJ2-7; D may be TRBD2 (6 bases). Trimming cost V 6 bases and J 1 base, with 19 bases left between them. This CDR3 is built from 16 residues. CDR1 and CDR2 (germline): MDHEN, SYDVKM. The CDR3 spells CASRLLIGSKSYEQYF. DNA of the CDR3: TGTGCCAGCAGGCTCCTTATCGGGAGTAAATCCTACGAGCAGTACTTC.

This chain connects TRBV7-3 to TRBJ1-2, with D maybe TRBD1 (6 bases). V lost 2 bases and J lost 2, with 12 bases in between. This CDR3 is built from 15 residues. Germline V CDR1 and CDR2: SGHTA, FQGTGA. As DNA, the CDR3 is TGTGCCAGCAGCTTACAGTCGGGGGGCAACTATGGCTACACCTTC. Protein sequence: CASSLQSGGNYGYTF.

This clone was detected ten times or more. The V call is TRBV5-4, the J call TRBJ2-2; D gene ambiguous. CDR3 length: 12 residues. V gave up 4 bases and J gave up 6 bases, with 7 bases separating them. Germline loops: CDR1 SGHNT, CDR2 YYREEE (reference sequence). CDR3: CASSLGSGELFF. The CDR3 coding sequence is TGTGCCAGCAGCCTAGGCTCCGGGGAGCTGTTTTTT.

The V gene is TRBV27, the J gene TRBJ2-6; D is undetermined. The CDR3 runs to 14 residues. The germline V and J ends were trimmed by 6 bases and 4 bases, with 10 bases remaining between them. CDR1 is MNHEY and CDR2 is SMNVEV in the germline V gene (reference sequence). Here the CDR3 reads CASRDRSGANVLTF. The CDR3 nucleotides read TGTGCCAGCAGAGATAGATCGGGGGCCAACGTCCTGACTTTC.

This clone was seen at least ten times. This chain joins TRBV14 and TRBJ2-7; D uncertain. Germline V gene data show CDR1 as SGHDN and CDR2 as FVKESK. The CDR3 spans 15 residues. Trimming removed 4 bases at V and 6 bases at J, with 19 bases between. CDR3 coding DNA: TGTGCCAGCAGCCGGGCCGCAGGAGTGGGTAGCGAGCAGTACTTC. This codes for CASSRAAGVGSEQYF.

This chain uses TRBV2 with TRBJ2-6; D is undetermined. The CDR3 is 18 amino acids. Germline V CDR1 and CDR2: SNHLY, FYNNEI. V lost 0 bases and J 1 base, leaving 13 bases between the germline ends. The CDR3 protein is CASSEAWVGISGANVLTF. The DNA for the CDR3 is TGTGCCAGCAGTGAAGCGTGGGTGGGGATATCTGGGGCCAACGTCCTGACTTTC.

The V and J genes are TRBV6-1 and TRBJ1-5; 9 nucleotides agree with TRBD1. Looked up from germline, CDR1 is MNHNS and CDR2 is SASEGT. The ends lost 4 bases at V and 1 base at J; junction bases unmatched: 14. The CDR3 consists of 19 residues. The chain's CDR3 is CASSASPGTGYLSNQPQHF. CDR3 DNA sequence: TGTGCCAGCAGTGCCTCCCCCGGGACAGGGTATCTGAGCAATCAGCCCCAGCATTTT.

This clone was seen once. The CDR3 loop reads CASSSRGGQPQHF. The CDR3 region has the DNA TGTGCCAGTAGTTCCCGAGGGGGTCAGCCCCAGCATTTT. This chain joins TRBV19 and TRBJ1-5; a possible D gene is TRBD1 (6 bases). Per germline, CDR1 LNHDA and CDR2 SQIVND (reference sequence). The CDR3 runs 13 residues. The ends were cut back, 5 bases at V and 6 bases at J, with 11 bases in the middle.

The V and J genes are TRBV6-1 and TRBJ2-1; D is unresolved. With 2 bases removed from V and 4 bases from J, the gap between germline ends came to 6 bases. The CDR3 length is 13 residues. CDR1 MNHNS and CDR2 SASEGT come from the germline V gene. The CDR3 region has the DNA TGTGCCAGCAGTGAACCTGGTTACAATGAGCAGTTCTTC. This sequence encodes CASSEPGYNEQFF.

The chain couples TRBV20-1 to TRBJ2-7; D gene uncertain. The CDR3 spans 11 residues. Germline-derived CDR1 and CDR2 are DFQATT and SNEGSKA (reference sequence). The V end was cut by 1 base, the J end by 7 bases, with 8 bases between. CDR3 DNA sequence: TGCAGTGCTAGAGCGGGCCTAGAGCAGTACTTC. It translates to CSARAGLEQYF.

V usage is TRBV5-1 and J usage is TRBJ2-6; 8 bases are a match to TRBD2. This CDR3 is 16 amino acids long. The germline gives CDR1 SGHRS, CDR2 YFSETQ. Trimming took 3 bases from V and 4 from J; bases not matched to a gene: 6. Here the CDR3 DNA reads TGCGCCAGCAGCTCACCGGGAGGGTCCGGGGCCAACGTCCTGACTTTC. This codes for CASSSPGGSGANVLTF.

The chain couples TRBV19 to TRBJ1-5; D unresolved. The germline V and J ends were trimmed by 2 bases and 3 bases, with 8 bases remaining between them. Germline CDR1 is LNHDA and CDR2 is SQIVND (reference sequence). The CDR3 runs to 14 residues. The DNA for the CDR3 is TGTGCCAGTAGTATAACAGCCCCCAATCAGCCCCAGCATTTT. Amino acid sequence: CASSITAPNQPQHF.

The chain carries TRBV5-4 and TRBJ1-1; TRBD1 aligns across 7 bases. The CDR3 covers 17 residues. J lost 7 bases, V lost 4 bases, and 19 bases had no gene match. Germline V gene data show CDR1 as SGHNT and CDR2 as YYREEE (reference sequence). This chain's CDR3 is CASSPWGVRGALSEAFF. The CDR3 nucleotides are TGTGCCAGCAGCCCGTGGGGGGTCAGGGGGGCTCTGAGTGAAGCTTTCTTT. Filled out from reference TRBV5-4 and TRBJ1-1, the complete variable domain reads ETGVTQSPTHLIKTRGQQVTLRCSSQSGHNTVSWYQQALGQGPQFIFQYYREEENGRGNFPPRFSGLQFPNYSSELNVNALELDDSALYLCASSPWGVRGALSEAFFGQGTRLTVV.

The chain recombines TRBV27 with TRBJ2-3; TRBD2 matches at 10 bases. The CDR3 has 14 residues. Germline loops: CDR1 MNHEY, CDR2 SMNVEV (reference sequence). Trimming took 8 bases from V and 1 from J; bases not matched to a gene: 3. In DNA, the CDR3 is TGTGCCAGCCTGGGGACTAGCGGCACAGATACGCAGTATTTT. It codes for CASLGTSGTDTQYF.

V gene TRBV5-1 combines with J gene TRBJ2-1; TRBD2 matches at 11 bases. CDR1 is SGHRS, CDR2 YFSETQ, per germline. V gave up 0 bases and J gave up 10 bases; unmatched junction bases: 9. The CDR3 has 16 residues. The CDR3 here is CASSLEPTSGKQEQFF. The CDR3 DNA reads TGCGCCAGCAGCTTGGAGCCGACTAGCGGGAAGCAAGAGCAGTTCTTC.

The chain links TRBV9 to TRBJ2-2; D is perhaps TRBD1 (6 bases). Germline CDR1 SGDLS, CDR2 YYNGEE. The CDR3 sequence is 13 residues long. Trimming stripped 4 bases from V and 7 bases from J, with 11 bases between. In nucleotides, the CDR3 is TGTGCCAGCAGCCCAGGGGTGGACGGGGAGCTGTTTTTT. Its translation: CASSPGVDGELFF.

This chain joins TRBV20-1 and TRBJ1-1; no definite D call. Trimming stripped 6 bases from V and 5 bases from J, with 10 bases between. Germline lookup yields CDR1 DFQATT and CDR2 SNEGSKA (reference sequence). This CDR3 comprises 11 residues. The CDR3 bases are TGCAGTGCCCCCCTAGGGACTGAAGCTTTCTTT. Translating it yields CSAPLGTEAFF.

This clone occurred a few times. V and J are TRBV10-3 and TRBJ2-3; no firm D call. Between the trimmed V and J ends, which lost 6 bases and 2 bases, there was a span of 12 bases. The CDR3 runs 14 residues. CDR1 ENHRY and CDR2 SYGVKD come from the germline V gene. As DNA, the CDR3 is TGTGCCATCAGAACCGGGCCCTCCACAGATACGCAGTATTTT. Amino acids: CAIRTGPSTDTQYF.